These 19 T cell receptor beta chains share one sample of origin, sequenced in a study of STAT5B mutations in CD4+ large granular lymphocyte leukemia. Using immunoSEQ multiplex PCR, the repertoire was profiled, and TCRdb retains in-frame clones only, with some absent. The sample lists about 38,000 clones, around 75% occurring once. The material sequenced was CD4+ T cells from blood buffy coats. These receptors came from a human donor in good health.

The chain combines TRBV29-1 with TRBJ1-2; D not certain. Trimming left V 8 bases short and J 2 bases short, with 15 bases between. The CDR3 is made up of 13 amino acids. Per the germline V gene, CDR1 is SQVTM and CDR2 is ANQGSEA. The CDR3 DNA reads as TGCAGCATTCCGGGTATCCGGAACTATGGCTACACCTTC. It specifies CSIPGIRNYGYTF.

CDR3 sequence (DNA): TGTGCCAGCTTCCCCTTAAGCCAGGGCTCCTACAATGAGCAGTTCTTC. It encodes CASFPLSQGSYNEQFF. The chain uses TRBV18 and TRBJ2-1; D possibly corresponds to TRBD1 (5 bases). Germline assignment: CDR1 KGHSH and CDR2 LQKENI. The CDR3 runs 16 residues. Trimming pared 7 bases from V and 0 bases from J, leaving 16 bases between.

This clone appeared a single time. The rearrangement uses TRBV9 and TRBJ2-1; D is uncertain. This CDR3 contains 15 residues. V lost 2 bases to trimming and J lost 3 bases, with 12 bases between them. Germline CDR1 and CDR2: SGDLS and YYNGEE. The CDR3 DNA is TGTGCCAGCAGCGTTGATGGGATGGGCTACAATGAGCAGTTCTTC. Its protein is CASSVDGMGYNEQFF.

The chain is built from TRBV6-5 and TRBJ2-1, with 9 bases that match TRBD2. Germline CDR1 reads MNHEY; CDR2 reads SVGAGI. The CDR3 covers 15 residues. The V segment lost 6 bases and the J segment 10 bases; nucleotides outside the gene matches: 13. As DNA, the CDR3 is TGTGCCAGCAGCCTATTAGGGACTAGCCATAGCGAGCAGTTCTTC. Translated, it gives CASSLLGTSHSEQFF.

The chain links TRBV5-4 to TRBJ2-2; 11 bases are shared with TRBD2. The CDR3 consists of 15 residues. Losses at the gene ends were 6 bases for V and 7 bases for J; bases not matched to a gene: 8. CDR1 is SGHNT and CDR2 is YYREEE in the germline V gene (reference sequence). The CDR3 protein is CASTISGGAGGELFF. CDR3 DNA: TGTGCCAGCACAATTAGCGGGGGGGCCGGCGGGGAGCTGTTTTTT.

This clone was seen more than once but under ten times. This chain links TRBV29-1 with TRBJ2-7, with D unresolved. Germline lookup yields CDR1 SQVTM and CDR2 ANQGSEA. V lost 5 bases and J lost 5, with 10 bases in between. The CDR3 runs 11 residues. The CDR3 loop is CSVSRNHEQYF. As DNA, the CDR3 is TGCAGCGTTTCTCGGAACCACGAGCAGTACTTC.

The gene calls are TRBV19 and TRBJ1-3; no clear D gene. Trimming left V 7 bases short and J 0 bases short, with 7 bases between. CDR1 is LNHDA and CDR2 is SQIVND in the germline V gene (reference sequence). The CDR3 runs 13 residues. The CDR3: CASMLHSGNTIYF. The CDR3 DNA sequence: TGTGCCAGTATGTTGCACTCTGGAAACACCATATATTTT.

This clone appeared a few times. V and J are TRBV4-3 and TRBJ1-1; D perhaps matches TRBD1 (5 bases). The germline V gene has CDR1 LGHNA and CDR2 YSLEER. Trimming pared 1 base from V and 5 bases from J, leaving 29 bases between. The CDR3 runs 20 residues. This chain's CDR3 is CASSQVWSGTGVSVETEAFF. The CDR3, as DNA: TGCGCCAGCAGCCAAGTATGGTCCGGCACGGGGGTTTCAGTTGAAACTGAAGCTTTCTTT.

This sequence joins TRBV5-4 and TRBJ2-3, with a weak D call TRBD2 (5 bases). Per germline, CDR1 SGHNT and CDR2 YYREEE (reference sequence). The CDR3 is 13 amino acids. V lost 3 bases, J lost 5 bases, and 10 bases lay in between. The CDR3 spells CASSSGTGDTQYF. The CDR3 DNA reads as TGTGCCAGCAGCTCGGGAACTGGAGATACGCAGTATTTT.

This sequence joins TRBV7-9 and TRBJ1-2; TRBD1 might be the D (5 bases). V gave up 4 bases and J gave up 1 base, with 13 bases separating them. Germline-derived CDR1 and CDR2 are SEHNR and FQNEAQ (reference sequence). The CDR3 covers 15 residues. In DNA form, the CDR3 reads TGTGCCAGCAGCTACGGTCAGGGATTTAACTATGGCTACACCTTC. Translated, it gives CASSYGQGFNYGYTF. Using reference TRBV7-9 and TRBJ1-2 for the parts outside the CDR3, the full variable domain is DTGVSQNPRHKITKRGQNVTFRCDPISEHNRLYWYRQTLGQGPEFLTYFQNEAQLEKSRLLSDRFSAERPKGSFSTLEIQRTEQGDSAMYLCASSYGQGFNYGYTFGSGTRLTVV.

Only a few counts were recorded for this clone. CDR3 sequence reads: CASSPPGTYNEQFF. CDR3 sequence (DNA): TGTGCCAGCTCACCACCCGGGACCTACAATGAGCAGTTCTTC. This chain joins TRBV18 and TRBJ2-1, with D perhaps TRBD2 (5 bases). The length of the CDR3 is 14 residues. The V end was cut by 0 bases, the J end by 2 bases, with 5 bases between. Germline V gene data show CDR1 as KGHSH and CDR2 as LQKENI.

The chain has TRBV5-1 and TRBJ1-1; D uncertain. CDR3 length: 13 amino acids. CDR1 and CDR2 (germline): SGHRS, YFSETQ. V lost 2 bases and J lost 8, with 13 bases in between. The CDR3 is CASSLREWWEAFF. As DNA, the CDR3 is TGCGCCAGCAGCTTAAGGGAATGGTGGGAAGCTTTCTTT. The entire variable domain, with the rest obtained from reference TRBV5-1 and TRBJ1-1, is as follows: KAGVTQTPRYLIKTRGQQVTLSCSPISGHRSVSWYQQTPGQGLQFLFEYFSETQRNKGNFPGRFSGRQFSNSRSEMNVSTLELGDSALYLCASSLREWWEAFFGQGTRLTVV.

Note on this clone: An end of the junction differs from the germline gene, which may be a read error. V and J are TRBV7-7 and TRBJ1-1; the D is unclear. Germline V gene lookup returns CDR1 SSHAT and CDR2 FNYEAQ (reference sequence). This CDR3 has 13 residues. For the CDR3, the DNA is TGTGCTAGCAGCTTGGGCTCAGGCACTGAAGCTTTCTTT. Its translation: CASSLGSGTEAFF.

The J gene is TRBJ1-2, the V gene TRBV6-5; D is unclear. Germline CDR1 and CDR2: MNHEY and SVGAGI. CDR3 length: 12 residues. Deletions cut 4 bases from V and 8 bases from J, with 11 bases between. The CDR3 reads CASSSRTRGYTF. The CDR3 DNA sequence: TGTGCCAGCAGTTCTCGCACGCGCGGCTACACCTTC.

CDR3 sequence (DNA): TGCGCCAGCAGCCGGTCAGCGGGAGGGTACAACGGGGAGCTGTTTTTT. Its translation is CASSRSAGGYNGELFF. The chain combines TRBV5-1 with TRBJ2-2, with 10 bases lining up with TRBD2. Germline assignment: CDR1 SGHRS and CDR2 YFSETQ. Losses at the gene ends were 4 bases for V and 7 bases for J; bases not matched to a gene: 10. The CDR3 consists of 16 residues.

CDR3 coding DNA: TGTGCCAGCAGTGCATATTTACAGGGGAGGTCTGGAAACACCATATATTTT. Translated: CASSAYLQGRSGNTIYF. The chain has TRBV6-1 and TRBJ1-3; 7 nucleotides align to TRBD1. The V segment lost 4 bases and the J segment 1 base; nucleotides outside the gene matches: 10. Germline V gene lookup returns CDR1 MNHNS and CDR2 SASEGT. CDR3 length equals 17 residues.

The CDR3 DNA is TGTGCCAGCAGCTCCGGACAGGGAGCAACTAATGAAAAACTGTTTTTT. This sequence encodes CASSSGQGATNEKLFF. The chain is built from TRBV7-2 and TRBJ1-4; 8 nucleotides align to TRBD1. Germline trimming cut 4 bases from V and 0 bases from J; bases unmatched to any gene: 4. CDR1 and CDR2 (germline): SGHTA, FQGNSA. The CDR3 is 16 amino acids.

This clone appeared a single time. V usage is TRBV18 and J usage is TRBJ2-6; D unresolved. V shed 3 bases and J shed 4 bases, with 10 bases lying between them. This CDR3 is built from 15 residues. Germline CDR1 KGHSH, CDR2 LQKENI. For the CDR3, the DNA is TGTGCCAGCTCACCCGTCGCTGGCGGGGCCAACGTCCTGACTTTC. It is translated as CASSPVAGGANVLTF.

The chain uses TRBV5-4 and TRBJ2-5; no reliable D call. The V end was cut by 0 bases, the J end by 5 bases, with 11 bases between. The CDR3 consists of 14 residues. Germline V gene data show CDR1 as SGHNT and CDR2 as YYREEE (reference sequence). CDR3 region: CASSLARRTETQYF. In nucleotides, the CDR3 is TGTGCCAGCAGCTTGGCCCGCAGAACGGAGACCCAGTACTTC.